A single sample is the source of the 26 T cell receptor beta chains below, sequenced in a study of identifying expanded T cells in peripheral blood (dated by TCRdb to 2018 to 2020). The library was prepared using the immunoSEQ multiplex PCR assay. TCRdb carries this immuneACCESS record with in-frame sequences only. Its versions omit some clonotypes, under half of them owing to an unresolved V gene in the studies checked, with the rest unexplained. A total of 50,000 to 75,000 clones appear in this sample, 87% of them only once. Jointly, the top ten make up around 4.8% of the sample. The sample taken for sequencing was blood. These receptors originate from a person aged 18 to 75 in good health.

The CDR3 spells CASSESSGSTDTQYF. For the CDR3, the DNA is TGTGCCAGCAGTGAGAGTAGCGGGAGCACAGATACGCAGTATTTT. This chain joins TRBV6-4 and TRBJ2-3, with TRBD2 identical over 7 bases. The CDR3 runs 15 residues. V dropped 3 bases and J dropped 0; count of bases not matched to a gene: 3. The germline V gene encodes CDR1 MRHNA and CDR2 SNTAGT.

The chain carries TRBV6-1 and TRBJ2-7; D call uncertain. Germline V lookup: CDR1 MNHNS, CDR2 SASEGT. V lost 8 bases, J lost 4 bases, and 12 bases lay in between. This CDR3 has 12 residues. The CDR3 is CASGASRYEQYF. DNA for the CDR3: TGTGCCAGCGGTGCCTCTAGGTACGAGCAGTACTTC.

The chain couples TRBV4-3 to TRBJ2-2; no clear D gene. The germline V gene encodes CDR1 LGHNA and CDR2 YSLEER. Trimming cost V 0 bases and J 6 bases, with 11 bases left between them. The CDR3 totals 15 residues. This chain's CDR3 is CASSQDALVPGELFF. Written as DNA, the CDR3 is TGCGCCAGCAGCCAAGATGCTCTGGTGCCCGGGGAGCTGTTTTTT.

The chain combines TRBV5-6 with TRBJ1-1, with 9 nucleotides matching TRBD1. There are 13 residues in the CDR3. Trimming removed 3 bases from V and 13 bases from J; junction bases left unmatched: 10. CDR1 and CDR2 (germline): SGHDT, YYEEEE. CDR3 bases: TGTGCCAGCAGCTATCCCGGGACAGGGTTTGTTTTCTTT. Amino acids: CASSYPGTGFVFF.

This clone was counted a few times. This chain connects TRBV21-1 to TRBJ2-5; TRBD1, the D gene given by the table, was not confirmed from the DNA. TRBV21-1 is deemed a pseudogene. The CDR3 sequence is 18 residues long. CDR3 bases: TGTGCCAGCAGCAAAGGGACTTTCCCGACAGGGGTGGGGGAGACCCAGTACTTC. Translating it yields CASSKGTFPTGVGETQYF.

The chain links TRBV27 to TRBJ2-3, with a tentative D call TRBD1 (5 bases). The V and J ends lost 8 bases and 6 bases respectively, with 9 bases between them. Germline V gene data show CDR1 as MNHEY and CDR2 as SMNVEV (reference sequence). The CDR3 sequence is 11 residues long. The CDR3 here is CASSRADTQYF. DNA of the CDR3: TGTGCCAGCTCCAGGGCCGATACGCAGTATTTT.

The CDR3 DNA follows: TGTGCCAGCAGGTCCTCAGGGTATCCCTACGAGCAGTACTTC. This sequence encodes CASRSSGYPYEQYF. The chain uses TRBV6-1 and TRBJ2-7; perhaps TRBD1 as D (5 bases). V lost 6 bases to trimming and J lost 2 bases, with 14 bases between them. The germline CDR1 and CDR2 sequences are MNHNS and SASEGT. This CDR3 comprises 14 residues.

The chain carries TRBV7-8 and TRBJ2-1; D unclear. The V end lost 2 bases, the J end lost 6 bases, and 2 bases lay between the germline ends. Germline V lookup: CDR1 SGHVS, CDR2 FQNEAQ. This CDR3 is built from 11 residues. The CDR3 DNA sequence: TGTGCCAGCAGCTTACCCAATGAGCAGTTCTTC. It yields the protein CASSLPNEQFF.

This CDR3 is CASKGRAETQYF. CDR3 nucleotides: TGCGCCAGCAAGGGGCGCGCAGAGACCCAGTACTTC. This chain joins TRBV5-1 and TRBJ2-5; a weak D match, TRBD1 (5 bases). This CDR3 comprises 12 residues. Germline V CDR1 and CDR2: SGHRS, YFSETQ. V was trimmed by 6 bases and J by 4 bases, leaving 10 bases between them.

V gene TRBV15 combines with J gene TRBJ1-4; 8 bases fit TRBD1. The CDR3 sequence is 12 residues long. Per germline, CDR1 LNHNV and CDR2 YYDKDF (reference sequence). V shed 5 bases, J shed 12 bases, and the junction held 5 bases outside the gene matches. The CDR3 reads CATSLRTGQLFF. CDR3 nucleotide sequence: TGTGCCACCAGCTTGAGGACAGGGCAACTGTTTTTT.

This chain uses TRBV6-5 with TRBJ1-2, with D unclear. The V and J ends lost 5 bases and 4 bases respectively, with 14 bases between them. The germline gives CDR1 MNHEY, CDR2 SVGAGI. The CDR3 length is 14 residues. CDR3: CASSTRRTSYGYTF. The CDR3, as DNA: TGTGCCAGCAGTACCCGACGTACCTCCTATGGCTACACCTTC.

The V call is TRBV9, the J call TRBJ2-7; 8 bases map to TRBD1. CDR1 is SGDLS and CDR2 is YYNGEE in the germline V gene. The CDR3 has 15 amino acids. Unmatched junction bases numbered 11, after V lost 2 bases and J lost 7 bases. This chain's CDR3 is CASSVGQGLLQEQYF. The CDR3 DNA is TGTGCCAGCAGCGTCGGACAGGGCCTCCTACAGGAGCAGTACTTC.

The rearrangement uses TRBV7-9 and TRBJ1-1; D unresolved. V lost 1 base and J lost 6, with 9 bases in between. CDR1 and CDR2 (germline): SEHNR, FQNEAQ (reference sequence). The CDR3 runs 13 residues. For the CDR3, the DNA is TGTGCCAGCAGCTTAGACCCCTCCCCTGAAGCTTTCTTT. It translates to CASSLDPSPEAFF.

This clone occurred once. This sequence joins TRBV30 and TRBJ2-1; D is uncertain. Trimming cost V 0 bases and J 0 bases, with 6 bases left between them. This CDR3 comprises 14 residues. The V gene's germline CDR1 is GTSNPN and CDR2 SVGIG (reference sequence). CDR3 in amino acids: CAWSVSASYNEQFF. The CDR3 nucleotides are TGTGCCTGGAGTGTATCTGCCTCCTACAATGAGCAGTTCTTC.

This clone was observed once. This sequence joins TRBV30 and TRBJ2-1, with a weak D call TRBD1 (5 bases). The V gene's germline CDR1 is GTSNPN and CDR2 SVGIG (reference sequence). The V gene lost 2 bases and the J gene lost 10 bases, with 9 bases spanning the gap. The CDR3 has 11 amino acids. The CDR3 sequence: CAWSLWGEQFF. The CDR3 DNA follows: TGTGCCTGGAGTTTGTGGGGCGAGCAGTTCTTC.

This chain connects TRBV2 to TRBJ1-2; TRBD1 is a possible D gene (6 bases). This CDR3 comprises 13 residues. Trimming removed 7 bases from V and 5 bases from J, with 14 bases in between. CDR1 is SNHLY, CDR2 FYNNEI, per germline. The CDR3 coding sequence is TGTGCCAGCATCACGGGCCAGGGGTATGGCTACACCTTC. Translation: CASITGQGYGYTF.

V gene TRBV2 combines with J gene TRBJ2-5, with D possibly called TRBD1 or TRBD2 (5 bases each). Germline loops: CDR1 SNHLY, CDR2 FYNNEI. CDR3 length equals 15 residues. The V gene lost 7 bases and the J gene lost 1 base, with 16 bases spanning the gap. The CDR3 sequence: CASTSAEGRQETQYF. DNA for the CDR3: TGTGCCAGCACCTCGGCAGAGGGGCGCCAAGAGACCCAGTACTTC.

As DNA, the CDR3 is TGTGCCAGCAGCCCGCAACAGGGACCGTACGAGCAGTACTTC. It codes for CASSPQQGPYEQYF. This chain uses TRBV9 with TRBJ2-7; D may be TRBD1 (6 bases). The CDR3 covers 14 residues. With 4 bases removed from V and 4 bases from J, the gap between germline ends came to 15 bases. Germline V gives CDR1 SGDLS, CDR2 YYNGEE.

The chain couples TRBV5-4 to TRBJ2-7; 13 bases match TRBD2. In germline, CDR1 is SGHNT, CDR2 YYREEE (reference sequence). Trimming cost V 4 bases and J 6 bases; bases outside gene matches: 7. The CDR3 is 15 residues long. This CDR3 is CASSRLAGGWGEQYF. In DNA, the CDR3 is TGTGCCAGCAGCCGACTAGCGGGGGGTTGGGGCGAGCAGTACTTC.

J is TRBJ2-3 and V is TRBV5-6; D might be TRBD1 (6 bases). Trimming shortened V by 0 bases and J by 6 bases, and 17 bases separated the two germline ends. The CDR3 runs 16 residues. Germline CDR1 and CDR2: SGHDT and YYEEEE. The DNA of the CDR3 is TGTGCCAGCAGCTTGGCCGGACAGTTTTTCATGGATACGCAGTATTTT. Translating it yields CASSLAGQFFMDTQYF.

DNA for the CDR3: TGCGCCAGCAGCAGCTCAAGCTCCTACGAGCAGTACTTC. As protein: CASSSSSSYEQYF. The V gene is TRBV5-1, the J gene TRBJ2-7; D gene uncertain. V was shortened by 4 bases and J by 0 bases, with 8 bases between the two germline ends. Germline V CDR1 and CDR2: SGHRS, YFSETQ. The CDR3 is 13 amino acids.

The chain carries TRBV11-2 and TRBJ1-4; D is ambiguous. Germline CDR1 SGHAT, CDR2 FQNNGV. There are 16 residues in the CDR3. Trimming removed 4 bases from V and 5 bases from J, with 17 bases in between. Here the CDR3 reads CASSSLTRRLNEKLFF. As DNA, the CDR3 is TGTGCCAGCAGCTCCCTGACCCGGCGGTTGAATGAAAAACTGTTTTTT.

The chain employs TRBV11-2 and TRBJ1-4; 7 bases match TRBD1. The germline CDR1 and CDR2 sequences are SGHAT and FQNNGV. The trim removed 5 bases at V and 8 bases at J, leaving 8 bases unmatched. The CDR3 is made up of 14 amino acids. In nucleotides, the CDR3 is TGTGCCAGCAGCCAGGGGGTTATGGGGGAAAAACTGTTTTTT. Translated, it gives CASSQGVMGEKLFF.

The CDR3 here is CASSEWGQPNQPQHF. CDR3 DNA: TGTGCCAGCAGTGAATGGGGGCAGCCCAATCAGCCCCAGCATTTT. The rearrangement joins TRBV25-1 to TRBJ1-5, with D possibly being TRBD1 (6 bases). CDR3 length: 15 residues. Germline V gene data show CDR1 as MGHDK and CDR2 as SYGVNS. The V end lost 1 base, the J end lost 3 bases, and 10 bases lay between the germline ends. The whole variable domain, filled in from reference TRBV25-1 and TRBJ1-5, reads EADIYQTPRYLVIGTGKKITLECSQTMGHDKMYWYQQDPGMELHLIHYSYGVNSTEKGDLSSESTVSRIRTEHFPLTLESARPSHTSQYLCASSEWGQPNQPQHFGDGTRLSIL.

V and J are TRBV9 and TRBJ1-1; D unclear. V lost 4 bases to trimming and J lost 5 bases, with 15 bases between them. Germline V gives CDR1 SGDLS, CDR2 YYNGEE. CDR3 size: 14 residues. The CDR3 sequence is CASSPDPGRTEAFF. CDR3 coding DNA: TGTGCCAGCAGCCCAGACCCAGGCAGGACTGAAGCTTTCTTT. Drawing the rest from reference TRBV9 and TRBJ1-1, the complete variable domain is DSGVTQTPKHLITATGQRVTLRCSPRSGDLSVYWYQQSLDQGLQFLIQYYNGEERAKGNILERFSAQQFPDLHSELNLSSLELGDSALYFCASSPDPGRTEAFFGQGTRLTVV.

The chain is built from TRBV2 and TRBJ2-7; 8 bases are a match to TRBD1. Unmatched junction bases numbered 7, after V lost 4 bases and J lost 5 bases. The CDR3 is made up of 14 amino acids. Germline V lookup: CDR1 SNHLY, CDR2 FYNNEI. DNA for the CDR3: TGTGCCAGCAGTGCTGACAGGGGTCTGGACGAGCAGTACTTC. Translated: CASSADRGLDEQYF.